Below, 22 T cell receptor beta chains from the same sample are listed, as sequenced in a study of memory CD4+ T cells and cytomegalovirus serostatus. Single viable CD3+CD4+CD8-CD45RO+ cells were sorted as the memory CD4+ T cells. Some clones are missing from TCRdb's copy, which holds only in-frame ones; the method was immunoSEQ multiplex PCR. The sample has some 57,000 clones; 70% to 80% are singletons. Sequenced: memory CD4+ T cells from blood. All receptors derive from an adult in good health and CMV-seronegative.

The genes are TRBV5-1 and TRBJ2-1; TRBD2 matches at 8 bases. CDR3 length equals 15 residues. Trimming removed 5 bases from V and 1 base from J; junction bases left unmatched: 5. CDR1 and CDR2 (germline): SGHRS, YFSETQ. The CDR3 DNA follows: TGCGCCAGCAGATTAAGCGGGGGTTCCTACAATGAGCAGTTCTTC. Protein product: CASRLSGGSYNEQFF.

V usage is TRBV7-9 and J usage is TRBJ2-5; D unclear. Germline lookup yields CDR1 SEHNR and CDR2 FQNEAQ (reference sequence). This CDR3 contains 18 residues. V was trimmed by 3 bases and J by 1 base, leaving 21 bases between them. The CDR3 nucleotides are TGTGCCAGCAGCTTGTCCATTGGGAATTCGCCCCTCCAAGAGACCCAGTACTTC. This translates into CASSLSIGNSPLQETQYF.

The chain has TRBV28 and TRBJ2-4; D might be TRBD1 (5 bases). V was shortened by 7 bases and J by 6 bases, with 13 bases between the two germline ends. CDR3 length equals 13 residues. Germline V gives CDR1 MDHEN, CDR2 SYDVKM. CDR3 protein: CASTRQGVNIQYF. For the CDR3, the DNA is TGTGCCAGCACCCGGCAGGGTGTAAACATTCAGTACTTC.

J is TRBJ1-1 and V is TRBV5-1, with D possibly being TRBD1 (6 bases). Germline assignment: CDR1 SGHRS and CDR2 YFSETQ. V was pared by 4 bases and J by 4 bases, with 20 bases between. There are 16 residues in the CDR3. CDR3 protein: CASSVQGGSDSTEAFF. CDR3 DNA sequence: TGCGCCAGCAGCGTACAGGGTGGATCAGACTCCACTGAAGCTTTCTTT.

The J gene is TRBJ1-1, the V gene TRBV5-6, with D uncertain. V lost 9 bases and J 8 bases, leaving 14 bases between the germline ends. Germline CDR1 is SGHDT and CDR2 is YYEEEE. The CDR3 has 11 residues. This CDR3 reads CATSALGEAFF. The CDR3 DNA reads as TGTGCCACCTCCGCTCTCGGAGAAGCTTTCTTT.

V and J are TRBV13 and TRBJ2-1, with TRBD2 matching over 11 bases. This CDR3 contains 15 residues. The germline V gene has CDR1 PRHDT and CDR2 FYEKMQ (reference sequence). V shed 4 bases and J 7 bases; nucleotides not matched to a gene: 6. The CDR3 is CASSSPGLAANEQFF. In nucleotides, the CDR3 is TGTGCCAGCAGCTCACCGGGACTAGCGGCGAATGAGCAGTTCTTC.

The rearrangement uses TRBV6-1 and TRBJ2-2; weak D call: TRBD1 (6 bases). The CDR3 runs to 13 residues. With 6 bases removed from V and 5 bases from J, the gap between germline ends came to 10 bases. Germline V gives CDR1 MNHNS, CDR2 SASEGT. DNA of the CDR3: TGTGCCAGCAGGTTACAGGGTACCGGGGAGCTGTTTTTT. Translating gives CASRLQGTGELFF.

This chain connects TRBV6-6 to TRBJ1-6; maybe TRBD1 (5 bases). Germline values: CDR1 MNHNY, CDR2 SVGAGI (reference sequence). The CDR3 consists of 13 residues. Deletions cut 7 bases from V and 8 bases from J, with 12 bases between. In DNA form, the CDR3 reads TGTGCCAGCACCAGGACATCATATTCACCCCTCCACTTT. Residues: CASTRTSYSPLHF.

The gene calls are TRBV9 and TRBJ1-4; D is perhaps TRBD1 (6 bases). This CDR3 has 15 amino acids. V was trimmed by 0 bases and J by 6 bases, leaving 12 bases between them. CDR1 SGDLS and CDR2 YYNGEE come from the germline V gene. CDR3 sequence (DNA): TGTGCCAGCAGCGTAGGGGGGCTACCACATGAAAAACTGTTTTTT. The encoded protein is CASSVGGLPHEKLFF.

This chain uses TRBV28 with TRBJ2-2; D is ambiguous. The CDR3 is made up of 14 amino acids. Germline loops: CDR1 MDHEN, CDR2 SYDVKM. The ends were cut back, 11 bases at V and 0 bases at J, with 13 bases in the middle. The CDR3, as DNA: TGTGCCTTATTCGGAAGGTCGAACACCGGGGAGCTGTTTTTT. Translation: CALFGRSNTGELFF.

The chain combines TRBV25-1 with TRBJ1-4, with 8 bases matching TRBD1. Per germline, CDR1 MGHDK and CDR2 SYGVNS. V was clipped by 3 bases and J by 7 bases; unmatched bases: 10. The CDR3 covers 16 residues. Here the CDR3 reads CASSDPSTGVGEKLFF. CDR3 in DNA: TGTGCCAGCAGTGACCCTTCGACAGGGGTTGGTGAAAAACTGTTTTTT.

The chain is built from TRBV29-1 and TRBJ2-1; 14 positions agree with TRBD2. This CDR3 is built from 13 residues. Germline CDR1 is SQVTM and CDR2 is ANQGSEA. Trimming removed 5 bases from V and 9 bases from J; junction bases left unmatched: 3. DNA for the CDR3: TGCAGCGTTTTTGGACTAGCGGGAGGTGAGCAGTTCTTC. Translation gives CSVFGLAGGEQFF.

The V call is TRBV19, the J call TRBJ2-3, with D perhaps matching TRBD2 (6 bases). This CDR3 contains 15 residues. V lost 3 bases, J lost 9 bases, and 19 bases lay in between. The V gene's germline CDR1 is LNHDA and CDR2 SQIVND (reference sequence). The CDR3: CASSIPPGGSATQYF. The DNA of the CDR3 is TGTGCCAGTAGTATCCCTCCCGGGGGATCTGCAACGCAGTATTTT.

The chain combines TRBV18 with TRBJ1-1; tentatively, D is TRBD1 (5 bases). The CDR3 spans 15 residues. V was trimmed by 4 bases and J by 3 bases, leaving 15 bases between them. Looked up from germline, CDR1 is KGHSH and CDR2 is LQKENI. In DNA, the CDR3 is TGTGCCAGCTCACGGAGGAGGGGTATTGACACTGAAGCTTTCTTT. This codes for CASSRRRGIDTEAFF. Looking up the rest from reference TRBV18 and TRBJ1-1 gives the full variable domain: NAGVMQNPRHLVRRRGQEARLRCSPMKGHSHVYWYRQLPEEGLKFMVYLQKENIIDESGMPKERFSAEFPKEGPSILRIQQVVRGDSAAYFCASSRRRGIDTEAFFGQGTRLTVV.

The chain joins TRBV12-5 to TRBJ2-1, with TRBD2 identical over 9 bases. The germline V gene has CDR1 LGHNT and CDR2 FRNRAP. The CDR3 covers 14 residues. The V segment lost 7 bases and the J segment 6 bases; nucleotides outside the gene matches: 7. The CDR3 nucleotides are TGTGCTAGTGCCCCGGGACTAGCCCGCAATGAGCAGTTCTTC. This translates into CASAPGLARNEQFF.

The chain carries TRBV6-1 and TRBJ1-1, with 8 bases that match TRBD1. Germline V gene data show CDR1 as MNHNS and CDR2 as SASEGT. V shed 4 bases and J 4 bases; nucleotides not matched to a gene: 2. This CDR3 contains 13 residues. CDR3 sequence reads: CASSGTGGTEAFF. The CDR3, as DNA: TGTGCCAGCAGTGGCACAGGGGGCACTGAAGCTTTCTTT.

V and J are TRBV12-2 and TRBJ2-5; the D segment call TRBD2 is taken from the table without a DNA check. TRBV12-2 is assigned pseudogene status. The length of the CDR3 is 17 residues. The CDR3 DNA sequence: TGTGCAAGTCGCTTAGAAGGGTGGCTAGCGGGGGAAGAGACCCAGTACTTC. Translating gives CASRLEGWLAGEETQYF.

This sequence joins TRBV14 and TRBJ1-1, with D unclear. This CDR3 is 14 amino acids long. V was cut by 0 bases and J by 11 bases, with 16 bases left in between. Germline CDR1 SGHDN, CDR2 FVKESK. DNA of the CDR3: TGTGCCAGCAGCCAAGAGACATTCCCTCAGCGGGCTTTCTTT. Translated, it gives CASSQETFPQRAFF.

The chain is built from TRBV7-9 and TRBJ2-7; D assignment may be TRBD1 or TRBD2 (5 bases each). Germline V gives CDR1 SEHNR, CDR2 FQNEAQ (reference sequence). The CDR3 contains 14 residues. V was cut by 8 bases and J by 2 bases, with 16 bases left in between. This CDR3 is CASGRTGAAYEQYF. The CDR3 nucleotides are TGTGCCAGCGGGAGAACCGGGGCCGCCTACGAGCAGTACTTC.

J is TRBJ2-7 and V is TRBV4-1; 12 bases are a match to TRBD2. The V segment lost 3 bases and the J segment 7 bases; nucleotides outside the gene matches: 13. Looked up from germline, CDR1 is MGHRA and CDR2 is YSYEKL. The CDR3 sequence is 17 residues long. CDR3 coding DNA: TGCGCCAGCAGCCACGCCACCCGACTAGCGGGAGACAGTGAGCAGTACTTC. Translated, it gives CASSHATRLAGDSEQYF.

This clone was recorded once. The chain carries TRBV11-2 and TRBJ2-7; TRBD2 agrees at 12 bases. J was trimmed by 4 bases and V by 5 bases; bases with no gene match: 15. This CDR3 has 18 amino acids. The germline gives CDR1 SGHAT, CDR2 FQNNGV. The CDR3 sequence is CASSPRTSGTGGGYEQYF. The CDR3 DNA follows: TGTGCCAGCAGCCCCCGGACTAGCGGGACCGGTGGGGGTTACGAGCAGTACTTC.

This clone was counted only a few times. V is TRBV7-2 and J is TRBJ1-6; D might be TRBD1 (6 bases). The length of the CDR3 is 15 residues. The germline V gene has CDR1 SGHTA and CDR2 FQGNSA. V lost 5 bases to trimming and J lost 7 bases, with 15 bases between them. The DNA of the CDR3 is TGTGCCAGCAGCCCTAGGGCAGGGGAAAATTCACCCCTCCACTTT. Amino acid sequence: CASSPRAGENSPLHF.